One and the same sample provided the 25 T cell receptor beta chains below, sequenced in a study of OX40 agonist ivuxolimab in advanced cancers. Some clones are missing from TCRdb's copy, which holds only in-frame ones; the method was immunoSEQ multiplex PCR. Of more than 15,000 clones in the sample, 90% were seen once. The sequences come from CD4+ or CD8+ T cells sorted from blood, collected in a trial of the OX40 agonist ivuxolimab. The receptors were gathered from an adult with an advanced solid tumor such as melanoma, head and neck, liver or kidney cancer.

This sequence joins TRBV10-2 and TRBJ1-2, with 9 bases matching TRBD1. Germline-derived CDR1 and CDR2 are WSHSY and SAAADI. The CDR3 extends over 15 amino acids. The junction had 11 bases not matched to a gene; V was cut back by 6 bases and J by 6 bases. CDR3 coding DNA: TGCGCCAGCAGGCTACAGGGGGCAAGCGTGGATGGCTACACCTTC. This gives the protein CASRLQGASVDGYTF.

The J gene is TRBJ2-5, the V gene TRBV4-1; D may be TRBD2 (7 bases). From germline, CDR1 is MGHRA and CDR2 YSYEKL. V lost 1 base, J lost 2 bases, and 14 bases lay in between. The CDR3 sequence is 16 residues long. The CDR3 DNA is TGCGCCAGCAGCCAAGGTCAGGGGAGGGGGCAAGAGACCCAGTACTTC. Protein: CASSQGQGRGQETQYF.

This clone appeared a single time. The rearrangement uses TRBV10-3 and TRBJ2-5, with D possibly TRBD1 on 6 matching bases. CDR3 size: 14 residues. Germline V gives CDR1 ENHRY, CDR2 SYGVKD. V lost 6 bases and J lost 0, with 11 bases in between. The CDR3 loop reads CAIRPGQHQETQYF. For the CDR3, the DNA is TGTGCCATCAGGCCGGGACAACACCAAGAGACCCAGTACTTC.

Turning to this clone: Additional DNA sequences in this sample encode the identical CDR3. The chain recombines TRBV9 with TRBJ1-2, with TRBD1 identical over 8 bases. The J segment lost 4 bases and the V segment lost 4 bases, leaving 9 bases of the junction unmatched. CDR1 is SGDLS and CDR2 is YYNGEE in the germline V gene. The CDR3 runs 15 residues. CDR3 residues: CASSPLGTGFYGYTF. CDR3 in DNA: TGTGCCAGCAGCCCACTCGGGACAGGCTTCTATGGCTACACCTTC.

The chain combines TRBV13 with TRBJ2-1; TRBD1 aligns across 8 bases. Germline V lookup: CDR1 PRHDT, CDR2 FYEKMQ (reference sequence). Trimming took 5 bases from V and 4 from J; bases not matched to a gene: 7. The CDR3 contains 15 residues. The CDR3 coding sequence is TGTGCCAGCAGCAACCTCGGGACAGGTTACAATGAGCAGTTCTTC. Protein: CASSNLGTGYNEQFF.

The gene calls are TRBV5-1 and TRBJ1-1; no firm D call. The CDR3 is made up of 14 amino acids. CDR1 and CDR2 from the germline V gene are SGHRS and YFSETQ. The V and J ends lost 2 bases and 3 bases respectively, with 11 bases between them. This chain's CDR3 is CASSFRTQDTEAFF. CDR3 bases: TGCGCCAGCAGCTTCCGAACCCAAGACACTGAAGCTTTCTTT.

This chain uses TRBV4-3 with TRBJ2-2; no clear D. CDR3 length equals 14 residues. CDR1 is LGHNA, CDR2 YSLEER, per germline. V lost 1 base, J lost 6 bases, and 9 bases lay in between. DNA of the CDR3: TGCGCCAGCAGCCAAGCCAGCACCGCCGGGGAGCTGTTTTTT. Its protein product is CASSQASTAGELFF.

V is TRBV27 and J is TRBJ2-1; D may match TRBD1 or TRBD2 (5 bases each). Trimming pared 1 base from V and 4 bases from J, leaving 11 bases between. CDR3 length: 15 residues. Per germline, CDR1 MNHEY and CDR2 SMNVEV (reference sequence). CDR3 bases: TGTGCCAGCAGTTTATACGTTGGGGGATACAATGAGCAGTTCTTC. This translates into CASSLYVGGYNEQFF.

This chain connects TRBV7-9 to TRBJ2-7; TRBD1 is a possible D gene (6 bases). Trimming shortened V by 1 base and J by 1 base, and 11 bases separated the two germline ends. Germline-derived CDR1 and CDR2 are SEHNR and FQNEAQ (reference sequence). CDR3 length: 15 amino acids. The CDR3 protein is CASSLGTVVSYEQYF. In DNA, the CDR3 is TGTGCCAGCAGCTTAGGGACAGTGGTATCCTACGAGCAGTACTTC.

The rearrangement uses TRBV7-2 and TRBJ1-3; a weak D match, TRBD1 (6 bases). The CDR3 sequence is 16 residues long. The germline V gene has CDR1 SGHTA and CDR2 FQGNSA. V lost 5 bases, J lost 2 bases, and 16 bases lay in between. In DNA form, the CDR3 reads TGTGCCAGCAGCGCAGACCCCCCAGGGGCTGGAAACACCATATATTTT. Translating gives CASSADPPGAGNTIYF.

The V and J genes are TRBV5-6 and TRBJ2-7; maybe TRBD1 (6 bases). The V end lost 4 bases, the J end lost 7 bases, and 9 bases lay between the germline ends. The CDR3 has 11 residues. CDR1 and CDR2 (germline): SGHDT, YYEEEE. CDR3 nucleotides: TGTGCCAGCAGCCCCGACAGGGAGCAGTACTTC. Protein sequence: CASSPDREQYF.

The chain recombines TRBV7-8 with TRBJ1-5; D not resolved. V lost 6 bases to trimming and J lost 4 bases, with 10 bases between them. In germline, CDR1 is SGHVS, CDR2 FQNEAQ. This CDR3 is 13 amino acids long. DNA of the CDR3: TGTGCCAGCAGGAGAAGAGAGAATCAGCCCCAGCATTTT. It translates to CASRRRENQPQHF. Full variable domain (missing parts from reference TRBV7-8 and TRBJ1-5): GAGVSQSPRYKVAKRGQDVALRCDPISGHVSLFWYQQALGQGPEFLTYFQNEAQLDKSGLPSDRFFAERPEGSVSTLKIQRTQQEDSAVYLCASRRRENQPQHFGDGTRLSIL.

DNA of the CDR3: TGTGCCAGCAGTTCATGGTCCAGTCAGGGCAATCAGCCCCAGCATTTT. Amino acids: CASSSWSSQGNQPQHF. The V and J genes are TRBV27 and TRBJ1-5, with no clear D. Deletions cut 4 bases from V and 2 bases from J, with 15 bases between. The CDR3 extends over 16 amino acids. CDR1 and CDR2 from the germline V gene are MNHEY and SMNVEV (reference sequence).

The chain combines TRBV19 with TRBJ1-1; possible D gene TRBD1, 6 bases. CDR1 is LNHDA, CDR2 SQIVND, per germline (reference sequence). This CDR3 is 14 amino acids long. V was cut by 9 bases and J by 0 bases, with 14 bases left in between. The CDR3 is CASTFGGMNTEAFF. CDR3 DNA: TGTGCCAGCACTTTCGGGGGCATGAACACTGAAGCTTTCTTT.

This rearrangement joins TRBV27 to TRBJ1-5; D is unclear. Looked up from germline, CDR1 is MNHEY and CDR2 is SMNVEV (reference sequence). The CDR3 sequence is 14 residues long. Trimming removed 2 bases at V and 0 bases at J, with 5 bases between. The CDR3 DNA reads as TGTGCCAGCAGTTTAGTGGATAGCAATCAGCCCCAGCATTTT. This sequence encodes CASSLVDSNQPQHF.

CDR3 DNA: TGTACCAGCAGCTTACGTACGGGACAACCAGAAAATGAGCAGTTCTTC. Its protein product is CTSSLRTGQPENEQFF. The chain combines TRBV7-2 with TRBJ2-1; D is possibly TRBD1 (6 bases). Trimming removed 2 bases from V and 7 bases from J, with 18 bases in between. The germline CDR1 and CDR2 sequences are SGHTA and FQGNSA. The CDR3 length is 16 residues.

V is TRBV2 and J is TRBJ2-7, with 10 bases matching TRBD2. The J segment lost 3 bases and the V segment lost 4 bases, leaving 9 bases of the junction unmatched. This CDR3 is built from 16 residues. Germline CDR1 is SNHLY and CDR2 is FYNNEI. The CDR3, as DNA: TGTGCCAGCAGTGTATCTAGCGGGAGCATGAACTACGAGCAGTACTTC. Protein product: CASSVSSGSMNYEQYF.

V is TRBV7-9 and J is TRBJ2-3; D gene uncertain. Per the germline V gene, CDR1 is SEHNR and CDR2 is FQNEAQ (reference sequence). V lost 5 bases, J lost 3 bases, and 0 bases lay in between. This CDR3 is built from 10 residues. The CDR3 DNA sequence: TGTGCCAGCAGCACAGATACGCAGTATTTT. Translating gives CASSTDTQYF.

The rearrangement uses TRBV25-1 and TRBJ1-4; TRBD1 aligns across 7 bases. V lost 5 bases to trimming and J lost 8 bases; unmatched junction nucleotides: 11. The CDR3 totals 15 residues. Germline V gives CDR1 MGHDK, CDR2 SYGVNS. The DNA for the CDR3 is TGTGCCAGCAGTCCAAACAGGGGTAATGTCGAAAAACTGTTTTTT. It translates to CASSPNRGNVEKLFF.

The J gene is TRBJ2-7, the V gene TRBV9; 10 nucleotides line up with TRBD1. Germline lookup yields CDR1 SGDLS and CDR2 YYNGEE. The CDR3 spans 16 residues. Unmatched junction bases numbered 6, after V lost 0 bases and J lost 3 bases. The CDR3: CASSVGSGTGDYEQYF. The CDR3 DNA reads TGTGCCAGCAGCGTAGGGTCCGGGACAGGGGACTACGAGCAGTACTTC.

The chain has TRBV19 and TRBJ2-1; D is possibly TRBD2 (6 bases). Between the trimmed V and J ends, which lost 1 base and 7 bases, there was a span of 8 bases. Germline CDR1 reads LNHDA; CDR2 reads SQIVND (reference sequence). CDR3 size: 13 residues. The CDR3 DNA reads TGTGCCAGTAGTATAGTGGAGGGTAATGAGCAGTTCTTC. This sequence encodes CASSIVEGNEQFF.

CDR3 sequence: CASSQDLLRGLAVYEQYF. Written as DNA, the CDR3 is TGCGCCAGCAGCCAAGATCTTCTCAGGGGACTAGCGGTGTACGAGCAGTACTTC. The chain carries TRBV4-1 and TRBJ2-7, with TRBD2 matching over 11 bases. The CDR3 is 18 amino acids. Germline V gene lookup returns CDR1 MGHRA and CDR2 YSYEKL. The J segment lost 4 bases and the V segment lost 0 bases, leaving 11 bases of the junction unmatched.

The V gene is TRBV4-1, the J gene TRBJ2-7, with TRBD2 matching over 9 bases. The V gene's germline CDR1 is MGHRA and CDR2 YSYEKL. V dropped 4 bases and J dropped 4; count of bases not matched to a gene: 8. The CDR3 totals 15 residues. CDR3 nucleotide sequence: TGCGCCAGCAGCCCTCCGGGACTAGCTGGTTACGAGCAGTACTTC. It yields the protein CASSPPGLAGYEQYF.

This clone was detected once. CDR3: CASSLLVAYEQYF. CDR3 nucleotide sequence: TGTGCCAGCAGCTTGTTGGTTGCCTACGAGCAGTACTTC. The chain has TRBV5-6 and TRBJ2-7, with D unresolved. Germline V gives CDR1 SGHDT, CDR2 YYEEEE. With 1 base removed from V and 2 bases from J, the gap between germline ends came to 7 bases. This CDR3 is built from 13 residues.

The chain joins TRBV6-5 to TRBJ1-1; D not resolved. The germline gives CDR1 MNHEY, CDR2 SVGAGI. The CDR3 extends over 13 amino acids. The ends were cut back, 5 bases at V and 0 bases at J, with 7 bases in the middle. The CDR3 reads CASSKGMNTEAFF. For the CDR3, the DNA is TGTGCCAGCAGTAAAGGGATGAACACTGAAGCTTTCTTT.